The next 10 T cell receptor beta chains were all read from a single sample in a study of CD8+CD57+ T cells in acquired aplastic anemia. The study profiled TCR beta VDJ and CDR3 using genomic DNA as template. TCRdb recomputed calls from the reads with MiXCR, one row per CDR3 protein. Found here are under 250,000 distinct CDR3 sequences, 34% of them singletons; the top ten hold roughly 1.1%. The specimen was sorted CD4+, CD8+, or CD8+CD57+ T cells (not recorded which) from PBMCs. The receptor set was obtained from a human donor in good health, serving as a control.

The V gene is TRBV24-1, the J gene TRBJ2-1; 8 bases align to TRBD2. The CDR3 sequence is 13 residues long. V was pared by 7 bases and J by 7 bases, with 5 bases of the junction left unmatched. Germline CDR1 is KGHDR and CDR2 is SFDVKD. The CDR3 DNA follows: TGTGCCACCAGGACCGGGAGGGGGAATGAGCAGTTCTTC. Amino acid sequence: CATRTGRGNEQFF.

This clonotype occurred many times. The rearrangement joins TRBV5-1 to TRBJ2-7; no firm D call. The CDR3 totals 14 residues. The V gene lost 4 bases and the J gene lost 3 bases, with 14 bases spanning the gap. The germline V gene has CDR1 SGHRS and CDR2 YFSETQ. CDR3 DNA sequence: TGCGCCAGCAGCCGAACGGGTCACTTCTACGAGCAGTACTTC. It encodes CASSRTGHFYEQYF.

Ten or more counts support this clonotype. This chain joins TRBV6-2 or TRBV6-3 and TRBJ2-7, with TRBD2 matching over 11 bases. Trimming cost V 0 bases and J 7 bases; bases outside gene matches: 11. The germline CDR1 and CDR2 sequences are MNHEY and SVGEGT. The CDR3 spans 17 residues. The CDR3 protein is CASSYSIGTSGPKEQYF. The CDR3 coding sequence is TGTGCCAGCAGTTACTCGATTGGGACTAGCGGCCCCAAGGAGCAGTACTTC.

This clonotype was seen only a few times. This sequence joins TRBV12-3 or TRBV12-4 and TRBJ2-7; TRBD1 matches at 7 bases. Losses at the gene ends were 5 bases for V and 5 bases for J; bases not matched to a gene: 15. This CDR3 comprises 16 residues. CDR3 sequence reads: CASSTFRVDRIDEQYF. The CDR3 DNA is TGTGCCAGCAGTACATTTCGTGTGGACAGGATCGACGAGCAGTACTTC.

This clonotype was recorded many times. The V and J genes are TRBV12-3 or TRBV12-4 and TRBJ1-1; 7 bases align to TRBD1. The V gene end was trimmed by 6 bases and the J gene end by 9 bases; junction bases not matched to a gene: 13. CDR3 length equals 14 residues. The CDR3 is CASRQGQLSDKAFF. The CDR3 region has the DNA TGTGCCAGCAGGCAGGGACAGCTAAGCGACAAAGCTTTCTTT.

The chain carries TRBV24-1 and TRBJ2-5; D call uncertain. Germline V lookup: CDR1 KGHDR, CDR2 SFDVKD. Trimming pared 3 bases from V and 5 bases from J, leaving 9 bases between. The CDR3 length is 13 residues. CDR3 DNA: TGTGCCACCAGTGATGATGGACGGGAGACCCAGTACTTC. Protein: CATSDDGRETQYF.

This clonotype was recorded at least ten times. A much larger clonotype is one base distant, so this may be a read error. The V call is TRBV7-9, the J call TRBJ2-5; 8 bases map to TRBD1. Looked up from germline, CDR1 is SEHNR and CDR2 is FQNEAQ (reference sequence). The CDR3 covers 17 residues. The CDR3 spells CASSPKGQGADGEIQYF. The CDR3, as DNA: TGTGCCAGCAGCCCCAAGGGCCAGGGGGCGGACGGAGAGATCCAGTACTTC.

This clonotype was recorded many times. The chain joins TRBV27 to TRBJ2-1; D gene unclear. The CDR3 is 13 residues long. Trimming cost V 8 bases and J 8 bases, with 16 bases left between them. Germline V CDR1 and CDR2: MNHEY, SMNVEV (reference sequence). CDR3 amino acids: CASGPVFGDEQFF. Written as DNA, the CDR3 is TGTGCCAGCGGACCGGTTTTTGGTGATGAGCAGTTCTTC.

This clonotype showed up just a few times. The chain joins TRBV3-1 to TRBJ1-2; 9 bases line up with TRBD1. There are 15 residues in the CDR3. CDR1 is LGHDT and CDR2 is YNNKEL in the germline V gene (reference sequence). The J segment lost 7 bases and the V segment lost 2 bases, leaving 8 bases of the junction unmatched. DNA for the CDR3: TGTGCCAGCAGCCAATCCACAGGGGGCGCGAGTGGCTACACCTTC. Its protein product is CASSQSTGGASGYTF.

This rearrangement joins TRBV29-1 to TRBJ1-1; D not certain. Germline CDR1 and CDR2: SQVTM and ANQGSEA. V was cut by 4 bases and J by 4 bases, with 10 bases left in between. The CDR3 has 12 amino acids. The CDR3 spells CSVVEGVTEAFF. CDR3 coding DNA: TGCAGCGTTGTCGAGGGAGTCACTGAAGCTTTCTTT.